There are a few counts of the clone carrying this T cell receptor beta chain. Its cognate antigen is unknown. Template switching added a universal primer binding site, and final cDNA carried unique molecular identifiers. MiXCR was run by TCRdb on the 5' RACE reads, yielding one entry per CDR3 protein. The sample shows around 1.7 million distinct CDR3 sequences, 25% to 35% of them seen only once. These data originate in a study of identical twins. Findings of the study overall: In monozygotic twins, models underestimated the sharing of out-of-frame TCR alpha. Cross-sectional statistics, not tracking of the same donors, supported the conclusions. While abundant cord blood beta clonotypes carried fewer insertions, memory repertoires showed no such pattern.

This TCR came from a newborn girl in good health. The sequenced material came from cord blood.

The CDR3 DNA is TGTGCCACCAGCAGAGATCCCCAAAGGACTAGCGGGTCACACAATGAGCAGTACTTC. Translating it yields CATSRDPQRTSGSHNEQYF. The rearrangement uses TRBV15 and TRBJ2-5; TRBD2 matches 11 bases. J was trimmed by 11 bases and V by 0 bases; bases with no gene match: 20. The CDR3 has 19 residues. CDR1 is LNHNV and CDR2 is YYDKDF in the germline V gene (reference sequence).